A single sample gave rise to the 25 T cell receptor beta chains below, sequenced in a study of blood T cell repertoires in COVID-19. Produced via immunoSEQ multiplex PCR; TCRdb's table is partial and in-frame only. The repertoire includes a few hundred thousand clones, over 75% of them detected once, and about 3.9% sits in the top ten. The specimen sequenced was peripheral blood. All receptors come from a woman aged 50 to 65 with active or convalescent COVID-19.

The chain combines TRBV30 with TRBJ2-2; a weak D match, TRBD1 (6 bases). Germline values: CDR1 GTSNPN, CDR2 SVGIG (reference sequence). Trimming removed 2 bases at V and 6 bases at J, with 19 bases between. The CDR3 length is 16 residues. CDR3 protein: CAWSLGYRVFPGELFF. The CDR3 DNA is TGTGCCTGGAGTTTGGGGTACAGGGTTTTTCCCGGGGAGCTGTTTTTT.

The chain recombines TRBV19 with TRBJ2-2; 8 positions match TRBD2. Germline values: CDR1 LNHDA, CDR2 SQIVND (reference sequence). The V segment lost 4 bases and the J segment 4 bases; nucleotides outside the gene matches: 5. This CDR3 is built from 15 residues. CDR3 residues: CASSTSGRSTGELFF. Here the CDR3 DNA reads TGTGCCAGTAGTACGAGCGGGAGAAGCACCGGGGAGCTGTTTTTT.

The chain carries TRBV6-5 and TRBJ1-1, with TRBD1 matching over 9 bases. J lost 5 bases, V lost 6 bases, and 7 bases had no gene match. The CDR3 sequence is 14 residues long. Germline V gene data show CDR1 as MNHEY and CDR2 as SVGAGI. The CDR3 nucleotides are TGTGCCAGCAGGACAGGGGGTGGTAGGACTGAAGCTTTCTTT. As protein: CASRTGGGRTEAFF.

The V call is TRBV15, the J call TRBJ2-2; D remains unclear. Deletions cut 0 bases from V and 1 base from J, with 9 bases between. There are 16 residues in the CDR3. Germline-derived CDR1 and CDR2 are LNHNV and YYDKDF (reference sequence). CDR3 DNA sequence: TGTGCCACCAGCAGAGATTCGCCCGGGAACACCGGGGAGCTGTTTTTT. Its protein product is CATSRDSPGNTGELFF.

The V call is TRBV7-2, the J call TRBJ1-5; perhaps TRBD1 as D (5 bases). CDR1 is SGHTA, CDR2 FQGNSA, per germline. The V end was cut by 4 bases, the J end by 2 bases, with 15 bases between. CDR3 size: 16 residues. The CDR3 here is CASSSRAVEGNQPQHF. CDR3 DNA sequence: TGTGCCAGCAGCTCCAGGGCAGTGGAAGGCAATCAGCCCCAGCATTTT.

This clone appeared a single time. The J gene is TRBJ2-1, the V gene TRBV15, with 7 positions matching TRBD2. The trim removed 0 bases at V and 7 bases at J, leaving 9 bases unmatched. Germline V gene data show CDR1 as LNHNV and CDR2 as YYDKDF (reference sequence). The CDR3 totals 16 residues. CDR3 region: CATSRDLGGVRNEQFF. In DNA form, the CDR3 reads TGTGCCACCAGCAGAGATTTGGGGGGGGTAAGAAATGAGCAGTTCTTC.

The chain is built from TRBV4-2 and TRBJ2-2; 8 bases are shared with TRBD2. Trimming at V came to 1 base and at J to 6 bases, leaving 4 bases not matched to a gene. The CDR3 is 15 amino acids. Germline CDR1 and CDR2: LGHNA and YNFKEQ. CDR3 coding DNA: TGTGCCAGCAGCCAAGGACGGGAGGGCCCCGGGGAGCTGTTTTTT. Amino acids: CASSQGREGPGELFF.

V usage is TRBV19 and J usage is TRBJ1-4, with no clear D. This CDR3 is built from 15 residues. The V gene lost 3 bases and the J gene lost 0 bases, with 8 bases spanning the gap. The germline CDR1 and CDR2 sequences are LNHDA and SQIVND (reference sequence). CDR3: CASSIPGATNEKLFF. CDR3 nucleotides: TGTGCCAGTAGTATCCCCGGTGCAACTAATGAAAAACTGTTTTTT.

This rearrangement joins TRBV2 to TRBJ2-2; possible D gene TRBD2, 5 bases. V shed 5 bases and J shed 4 bases, with 8 bases lying between them. Per the germline V gene, CDR1 is SNHLY and CDR2 is FYNNEI. CDR3 size: 13 residues. CDR3 in DNA: TGTGCCAGCAGTTTCAGCGGCACCGGGGAGCTGTTTTTT. This sequence encodes CASSFSGTGELFF.

V gene TRBV18 combines with J gene TRBJ2-1, with 7 nucleotides matching TRBD2. This CDR3 contains 16 residues. V was clipped by 4 bases and J by 0 bases; unmatched bases: 6. The germline CDR1 and CDR2 sequences are KGHSH and LQKENI. This CDR3 is CASSHGWGGSYNEQFF. In DNA form, the CDR3 reads TGTGCCAGCTCACATGGATGGGGGGGCTCCTACAATGAGCAGTTCTTC.

The V call is TRBV3-1 (or the pseudogene TRBV3-2), the J call TRBJ2-1, with D perhaps matching TRBD2 (6 bases). Germline CDR1 and CDR2: LGHDT and YNNKEL (reference sequence). The CDR3 loop spans 15 amino acids. Trimming stripped 1 base from V and 2 bases from J, with 9 bases between. The CDR3 here is CASSQVLAAYNEQFF. The DNA for the CDR3 is TGTGCCAGCAGCCAAGTACTAGCAGCCTACAATGAGCAGTTCTTC.

This clone was picked up one time. V is TRBV6-5 and J is TRBJ1-1, with no clear D. CDR1 is MNHEY, CDR2 SVGAGI, per germline. V lost 2 bases to trimming and J lost 1 base, with 11 bases between them. CDR3 size: 15 residues. Here the CDR3 DNA reads TGTGCCAGCAGTTACGAGGGCGCCGGGAACACTGAAGCTTTCTTT. Its protein is CASSYEGAGNTEAFF.

The chain combines TRBV5-1 with TRBJ2-7; 10 bases align to TRBD2. The CDR3 totals 15 residues. V dropped 0 bases and J dropped 4; count of bases not matched to a gene: 4. The V gene's germline CDR1 is SGHRS and CDR2 YFSETQ. The DNA for the CDR3 is TGCGCCAGCAGCTTGGATCAGCGGGAGGGTTACGAGCAGTACTTC. This encodes CASSLDQREGYEQYF. Full variable domain (rest looked up from reference TRBV5-1 and TRBJ2-7): KAGVTQTPRYLIKTRGQQVTLSCSPISGHRSVSWYQQTPGQGLQFLFEYFSETQRNKGNFPGRFSGRQFSNSRSEMNVSTLELGDSALYLCASSLDQREGYEQYFGPGTRLTVT.

This clone was observed a single time. V gene TRBV6-5 combines with J gene TRBJ1-5; 8 bases are shared with TRBD1. The CDR3 has 15 amino acids. The V gene end was trimmed by 6 bases and the J gene end by 2 bases; junction bases not matched to a gene: 6. Germline V gene sequence: CDR1 MNHEY, CDR2 SVGAGI. CDR3 nucleotides: TGTGCCAGCAGCCCCCAGGGGGCCGGCAATCAGCCCCAGCATTTT. The encoded protein is CASSPQGAGNQPQHF.

The genes are TRBV4-2 and TRBJ2-3; 11 nucleotides align to TRBD1. Germline V gene lookup returns CDR1 LGHNA and CDR2 YNFKEQ. Trimming removed 0 bases from V and 14 bases from J; junction bases left unmatched: 4. The CDR3 spans 13 residues. CDR3 residues: CASSQEDRGPPYF. Written as DNA, the CDR3 is TGTGCCAGCAGCCAAGAGGACAGGGGGCCTCCGTATTTT.

This sequence joins TRBV19 and TRBJ2-7; 8 bases line up with TRBD2. Germline CDR1 LNHDA, CDR2 SQIVND (reference sequence). The CDR3 has 14 residues. The junction had 14 bases not matched to a gene; V was cut back by 10 bases and J by 6 bases. CDR3 DNA: TGTGCCACTGAAAGCCGGGAGGGAAGGGTCGAGCAGTACTTC. Encoded protein: CATESREGRVEQYF. Variable domain in full (rest from reference TRBV19 and TRBJ2-7): DGGITQSPKYLFRKEGQNVTLSCEQNLNHDAMYWYRQDPGQGLRLIYYSQIVNDFQKGDIAEGYSVSREKKESFPLTVTSAQKNPTAFYLCATESREGRVEQYFGPGTRLTVT.

The CDR3 is CASSRWTDDYGYTF. CDR3 bases: TGTGCCAGCAGCCGTTGGACAGATGACTATGGCTACACCTTC. The gene calls are TRBV4-2 and TRBJ1-2; weak D call: TRBD1 (6 bases). This CDR3 has 14 residues. V lost 4 bases and J 3 bases, leaving 12 bases between the germline ends. Germline-derived CDR1 and CDR2 are LGHNA and YNFKEQ.

The rearrangement links TRBV19 to TRBJ2-7; TRBD1 matches at 7 bases. Germline CDR1 is LNHDA and CDR2 is SQIVND (reference sequence). This CDR3 region has 15 residues. The J segment lost 3 bases and the V segment lost 4 bases, leaving 9 bases of the junction unmatched. DNA for the CDR3: TGTGCCAGTAGTACCCCCGGGACAGAGAACTACGAGCAGTACTTC. Its protein is CASSTPGTENYEQYF.

The chain has TRBV3-1 (or the pseudogene TRBV3-2) and TRBJ2-7, with a tentative D call TRBD1 (6 bases). The CDR3 runs to 13 residues. Trimming pared 4 bases from V and 5 bases from J, leaving 12 bases between. CDR1 is LGHDT, CDR2 YNNKEL, per germline (reference sequence). CDR3 DNA: TGTGCCAGCAGCCCCCGGACAGCCCACGAGCAGTACTTC. It is translated as CASSPRTAHEQYF.

J is TRBJ1-5 and V is TRBV7-2; 8 positions agree with TRBD1. The V gene's germline CDR1 is SGHTA and CDR2 FQGNSA. The V segment lost 1 base and the J segment 5 bases; nucleotides outside the gene matches: 10. The CDR3 sequence is 17 residues long. This chain's CDR3 is CASSLVSGTGPDQPQHF. The CDR3 nucleotides read TGTGCCAGCAGCTTAGTATCCGGGACAGGCCCTGATCAGCCCCAGCATTTT. Supplemented by reference TRBV7-2 and TRBJ1-5, the full variable domain reads GAGVSQSPSNKVTEKGKDVELRCDPISGHTALYWYRQSLGQGLEFLIYFQGNSAPDKSGLPSDRFSAERTGGSVSTLTIQRTQQEDSAVYLCASSLVSGTGPDQPQHFGDGTRLSIL.

This clone was seen only once. This rearrangement joins TRBV7-2 to TRBJ1-1; TRBD1 matches at 7 bases. This CDR3 region has 14 residues. Trimming took 6 bases from V and 1 from J; bases not matched to a gene: 5. Germline lookup yields CDR1 SGHTA and CDR2 FQGNSA. CDR3 DNA: TGTGCCAGCAGATCGGGACAGCCGAACACTGAAGCTTTCTTT. It is translated as CASRSGQPNTEAFF.

V and J are TRBV5-1 and TRBJ1-4, with D tentatively TRBD1 (6 bases). The length of the CDR3 is 15 residues. Germline-derived CDR1 and CDR2 are SGHRS and YFSETQ. V shed 4 bases and J shed 14 bases, with 24 bases lying between them. Here the CDR3 DNA reads TGCGCCAGCAGCCCCTCCGGGACAAGGATGGATGGGCTGTTTTTT. This translates into CASSPSGTRMDGLFF.

V and J are TRBV18 and TRBJ1-4; TRBD1 matches at 9 bases. The CDR3 runs 17 residues. CDR1 is KGHSH and CDR2 is LQKENI in the germline V gene. With 4 bases clipped from V and 10 bases from J, the junction kept 16 bases outside the gene matches. The CDR3 protein is CASSLVDRGTQGGKLFF. As DNA, the CDR3 is TGTGCCAGCTCACTCGTGGACAGGGGCACTCAAGGGGGAAAACTGTTTTTT. The entire variable domain, with the rest obtained from reference TRBV18 and TRBJ1-4, is as follows: NAGVMQNPRHLVRRRGQEARLRCSPMKGHSHVYWYRQLPEEGLKFMVYLQKENIIDESGMPKERFSAEFPKEGPSILRIQQVVRGDSAAYFCASSLVDRGTQGGKLFFGSGTQLSVL.

The J gene is TRBJ1-4, the V gene TRBV5-1, with 9 bases fitting TRBD1. Germline lookup yields CDR1 SGHRS and CDR2 YFSETQ. Trimming cost V 5 bases and J 8 bases; bases outside gene matches: 10. CDR3 length: 15 residues. This CDR3 is CASSSGTGLGEKLFF. CDR3 coding DNA: TGCGCCAGCAGTTCCGGGACAGGGCTGGGGGAAAAACTGTTTTTT.

This chain uses TRBV5-1 with TRBJ2-5; D perhaps matches TRBD1 (6 bases). Germline V gene lookup returns CDR1 SGHRS and CDR2 YFSETQ. The CDR3 length is 13 residues. Trimming removed 4 bases at V and 3 bases at J, with 10 bases between. The DNA of the CDR3 is TGCGCCAGCAGCCTTAGGACAGAAGAGACCCAGTACTTC. This translates into CASSLRTEETQYF.